This T cell receptor beta chain was sequenced in a study of blood T cell repertoires in COVID-19. Method: immunoSEQ multiplex PCR; TCRdb's copy keeps in-frame clones and lacks some. The data hold around 250,000 clones, with approximately 87% observed a single time. CDR3 length equals 15 residues. Trimming shortened V by 2 bases and J by 5 bases, and 14 bases separated the two germline ends. CDR1 and CDR2 from the germline V gene are SGHTA and FQGNSA. The rearrangement joins TRBV7-2 to TRBJ2-3, with D possibly being TRBD2 (7 bases). This TCR derives from a man aged 55 to 70 who had recovered from COVID-19. Sequencing was done on a sample of peripheral blood. The CDR3 reads CASSLTRGAGDTQYF. The CDR3 nucleotides read TGTGCCAGCAGCTTAACCCGGGGGGCGGGAGATACGCAGTATTTT.